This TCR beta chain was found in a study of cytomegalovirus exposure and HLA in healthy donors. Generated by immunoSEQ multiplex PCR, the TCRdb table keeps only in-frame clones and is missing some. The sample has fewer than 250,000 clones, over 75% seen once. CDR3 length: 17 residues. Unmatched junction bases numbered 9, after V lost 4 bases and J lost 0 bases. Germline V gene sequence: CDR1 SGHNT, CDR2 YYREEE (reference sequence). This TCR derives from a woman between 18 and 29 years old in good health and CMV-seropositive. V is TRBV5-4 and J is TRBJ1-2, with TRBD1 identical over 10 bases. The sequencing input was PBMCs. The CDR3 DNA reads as TGTGCCAGCAGCCCCGGGACAGGGGCTTTAGCTAACTATGGCTACACCTTC. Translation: CASSPGTGALANYGYTF.